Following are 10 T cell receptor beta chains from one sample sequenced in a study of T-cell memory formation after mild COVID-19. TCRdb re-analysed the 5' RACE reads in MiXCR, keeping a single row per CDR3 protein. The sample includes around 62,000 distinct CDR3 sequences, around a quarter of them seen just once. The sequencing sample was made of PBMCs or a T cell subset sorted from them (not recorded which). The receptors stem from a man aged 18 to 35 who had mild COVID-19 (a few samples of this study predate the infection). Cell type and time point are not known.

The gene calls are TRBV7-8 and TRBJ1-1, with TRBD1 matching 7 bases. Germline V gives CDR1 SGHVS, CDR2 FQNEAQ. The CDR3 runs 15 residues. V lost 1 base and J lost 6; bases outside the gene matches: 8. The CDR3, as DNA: TGTGCCAGCAGCTTAGATATACAGGGGAGACCTGAAGCTTTCTTT. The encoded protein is CASSLDIQGRPEAFF.

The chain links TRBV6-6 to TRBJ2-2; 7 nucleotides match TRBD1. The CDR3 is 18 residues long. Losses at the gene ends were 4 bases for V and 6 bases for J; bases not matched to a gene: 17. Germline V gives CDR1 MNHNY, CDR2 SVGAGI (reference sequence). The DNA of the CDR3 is TGTGCCAGCAGTTCGACCGGGCCCGGGACAGTATTCTCCGGGGAGCTGTTTTTT. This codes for CASSSTGPGTVFSGELFF.

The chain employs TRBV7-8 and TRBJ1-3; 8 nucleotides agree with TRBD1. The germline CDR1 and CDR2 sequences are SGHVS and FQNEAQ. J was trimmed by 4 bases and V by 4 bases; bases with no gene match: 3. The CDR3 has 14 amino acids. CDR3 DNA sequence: TGTGCCAGCAGCTCCCGGACAGGGGGAAACACCATATATTTT. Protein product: CASSSRTGGNTIYF.

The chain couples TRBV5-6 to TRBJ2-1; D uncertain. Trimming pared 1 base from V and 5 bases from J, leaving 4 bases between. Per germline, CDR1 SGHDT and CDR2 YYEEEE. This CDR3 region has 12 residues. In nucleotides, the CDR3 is TGTGCCAGCAGCTTGAGTAACAATGAGCAGTTCTTC. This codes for CASSLSNNEQFF.

The CDR3 region is CASSGQGPFGYTF. DNA of the CDR3: TGTGCCAGCAGCGGACAGGGTCCTTTTGGCTACACCTTC. The chain carries TRBV6-6 and TRBJ1-2, with 8 bases identical to TRBD1. V dropped 6 bases and J dropped 7; count of bases not matched to a gene: 7. The CDR3 extends over 13 amino acids. Germline-derived CDR1 and CDR2 are MNHNY and SVGAGI (reference sequence).

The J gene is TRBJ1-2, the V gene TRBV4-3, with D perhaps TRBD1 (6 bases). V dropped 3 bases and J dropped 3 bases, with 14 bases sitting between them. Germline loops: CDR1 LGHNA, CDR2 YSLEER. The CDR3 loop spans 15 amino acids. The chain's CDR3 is CASSQNTGKDYGYTF. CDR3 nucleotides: TGCGCCAGCAGCCAGAACACAGGGAAAGACTATGGCTACACCTTC.

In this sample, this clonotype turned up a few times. CDR3: CASSQDESPWVNTQYF. In nucleotides, the CDR3 is TGTGCCAGCAGCCAAGATGAAAGCCCCTGGGTGAATACGCAGTATTTT. The chain combines TRBV14 with TRBJ2-3; D call uncertain. CDR1 is SGHDN and CDR2 is FVKESK in the germline V gene. Between the trimmed V and J ends, which lost 0 bases and 7 bases, there was a span of 17 bases. The CDR3 contains 16 residues.

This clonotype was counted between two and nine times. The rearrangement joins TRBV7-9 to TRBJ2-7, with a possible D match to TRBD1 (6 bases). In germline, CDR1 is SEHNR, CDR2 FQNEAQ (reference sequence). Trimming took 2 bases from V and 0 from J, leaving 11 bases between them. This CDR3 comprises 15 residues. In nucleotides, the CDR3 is TGTGCCAGCAGCTTATCCCAGGACAGCTCCTACGAGCAGTACTTC. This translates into CASSLSQDSSYEQYF.

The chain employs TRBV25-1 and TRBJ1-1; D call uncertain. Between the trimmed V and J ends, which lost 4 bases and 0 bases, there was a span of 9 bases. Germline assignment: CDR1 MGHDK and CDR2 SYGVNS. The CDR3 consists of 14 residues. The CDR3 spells CASSVAGLNTEAFF. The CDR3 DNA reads TGTGCCAGCAGTGTTGCGGGTCTGAACACTGAAGCTTTCTTT. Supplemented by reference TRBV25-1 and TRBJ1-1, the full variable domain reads EADIYQTPRYLVIGTGKKITLECSQTMGHDKMYWYQQDPGMELHLIHYSYGVNSTEKGDLSSESTVSRIRTEHFPLTLESARPSHTSQYLCASSVAGLNTEAFFGQGTRLTVV.

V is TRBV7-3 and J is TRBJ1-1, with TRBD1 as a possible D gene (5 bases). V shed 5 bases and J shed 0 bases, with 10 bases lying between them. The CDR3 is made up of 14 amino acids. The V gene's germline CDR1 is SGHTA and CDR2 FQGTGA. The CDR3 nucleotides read TGTGCCAGCAGCCCGGGACGGATGAACACTGAAGCTTTCTTT. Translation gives CASSPGRMNTEAFF.